Listed here are 22 T cell receptor beta chains from one sample, sequenced in a study of cytomegalovirus exposure and HLA in healthy donors. PCR employed 60 Vbeta and 13 Jbeta primers. Sequenced by immunoSEQ multiplex PCR; TCRdb stores in-frame clones only, minus some. The sample has 160,000 or so clones; over 80% are singletons. Sequenced input: PBMCs. These receptors were collected from a woman aged 18-35 years in good health and CMV-seronegative.

The J gene is TRBJ1-2, the V gene TRBV29-1; no clear D gene. V lost 3 bases to trimming and J lost 6 bases, with 5 bases between them. Germline V CDR1 and CDR2: SQVTM, ANQGSEA. The CDR3 contains 10 residues. CDR3 coding DNA: TGCAGCGTTGATCTCGATGGCTACACCTTC. It encodes CSVDLDGYTF.

The rearrangement links TRBV27 to TRBJ1-1, with D possibly matching TRBD1 (5 bases). Per germline, CDR1 MNHEY and CDR2 SMNVEV (reference sequence). Trimming removed 6 bases from V and 3 bases from J, with 14 bases in between. There are 14 residues in the CDR3. CDR3 in DNA: TGTGCCAGCAGCCCAACTCTCAGGGACACTGAAGCTTTCTTT. Translating it yields CASSPTLRDTEAFF.

The chain is built from TRBV5-1 and TRBJ1-1, with TRBD1 as a possible D gene (5 bases). Trimming pared 0 bases from V and 3 bases from J, leaving 6 bases between. CDR1 and CDR2 from the germline V gene are SGHRS and YFSETQ. The CDR3 is made up of 13 amino acids. The CDR3 region has the DNA TGCGCCAGCAGCTTGGACAGGTACACTGAAGCTTTCTTT. Amino acids: CASSLDRYTEAFF. The full variable domain, completed using reference TRBV5-1 and TRBJ1-1, is KAGVTQTPRYLIKTRGQQVTLSCSPISGHRSVSWYQQTPGQGLQFLFEYFSETQRNKGNFPGRFSGRQFSNSRSEMNVSTLELGDSALYLCASSLDRYTEAFFGQGTRLTVV.

Only one count was recorded for this clone. The chain couples TRBV19 to TRBJ2-7; D gene unclear. Trimming left V 5 bases short and J 6 bases short, with 8 bases between. This CDR3 is 11 amino acids long. The germline V gene has CDR1 LNHDA and CDR2 SQIVND (reference sequence). The CDR3 sequence: CASSSRFEQYF. The CDR3 nucleotides are TGTGCCAGTAGTTCGAGGTTCGAGCAGTACTTC.

The gene calls are TRBV21-1 and TRBJ1-3; the table's D call TRBD1 went unverified against the DNA. TRBV21-1 is given as a pseudogene. The CDR3 extends over 17 amino acids. Written as DNA, the CDR3 is TGTGCCAGCAGCAACCAAAACCAGGACAGCTCTGGAAACACCATATATTTT. Translating gives CASSNQNQDSSGNTIYF.

This chain uses TRBV6-4 with TRBJ2-2, with 7 positions matching TRBD1. Per germline, CDR1 MRHNA and CDR2 SNTAGT. The CDR3 runs to 14 residues. The trim removed 5 bases at V and 5 bases at J, leaving 5 bases unmatched. CDR3 residues: CASSRSGGTGELFF. The CDR3 nucleotides are TGTGCCAGCAGTAGATCAGGGGGAACCGGGGAGCTGTTTTTT.

The J gene is TRBJ2-5, the V gene TRBV7-6, with D maybe TRBD2 (6 bases). The length of the CDR3 is 16 residues. V lost 2 bases and J 5 bases, leaving 18 bases between the germline ends. Germline assignment: CDR1 SGHVS and CDR2 FNYEAQ. The CDR3 DNA is TGTGCCAGCAGCTTACCCCCTGGGGGGTTAGAGGAGACCCAGTACTTC. Translated: CASSLPPGGLEETQYF.

This clone has just a few counts. J is TRBJ1-2 and V is TRBV6-1; D gene unclear. The CDR3 length is 11 residues. V lost 6 bases and J 4 bases, leaving 6 bases between the germline ends. Germline values: CDR1 MNHNS, CDR2 SASEGT. CDR3 in amino acids: CASRNSYGYTF. CDR3 bases: TGTGCCAGCAGGAACAGCTATGGCTACACCTTC.

This sequence joins TRBV19 and TRBJ1-5, with 8 bases matching TRBD1. V lost 6 bases, J lost 0 bases, and 4 bases stayed unmatched. CDR3 size: 15 residues. Germline-derived CDR1 and CDR2 are LNHDA and SQIVND (reference sequence). The CDR3 sequence: CASRQTGVSNQPQHF. CDR3 sequence (DNA): TGTGCCAGTAGACAGACAGGGGTTAGCAATCAGCCCCAGCATTTT.

V and J are TRBV19 and TRBJ1-5, with D maybe TRBD1 (5 bases). The CDR3 has 14 residues. Germline loops: CDR1 LNHDA, CDR2 SQIVND (reference sequence). Trimming took 2 bases from V and 4 from J, leaving 9 bases between them. CDR3 loop: CASSIMPGNQPQHF. In DNA form, the CDR3 reads TGTGCCAGTAGTATAATGCCAGGGAATCAGCCCCAGCATTTT.

The chain joins TRBV18 to TRBJ2-3; D possibly corresponds to TRBD2 (5 bases). Germline values: CDR1 KGHSH, CDR2 LQKENI. The CDR3 has 13 residues. Trimming shortened V by 6 bases and J by 4 bases, and 11 bases separated the two germline ends. The CDR3: CASSLGVADTQYF. The CDR3 bases are TGTGCCAGCTCCCTCGGGGTAGCAGATACGCAGTATTTT.

The rearrangement links TRBV6-4 to TRBJ1-1; no clear D. Trimming took 1 base from V and 4 from J, leaving 7 bases between them. The CDR3 spans 13 residues. CDR1 MRHNA and CDR2 SNTAGT come from the germline V gene. The CDR3 is CASSDFRSTEAFF. The CDR3 region has the DNA TGTGCCAGCAGTGACTTTAGGAGCACTGAAGCTTTCTTT.

This chain links TRBV29-1 with TRBJ2-4; TRBD1 matches 9 bases. V lost 7 bases to trimming and J lost 1 base; unmatched junction nucleotides: 5. CDR3 length equals 14 residues. Germline assignment: CDR1 SQVTM and CDR2 ANQGSEA. The CDR3 coding sequence is TGCAGCGCCAAACAGGGGGCGGCCAAAAACATTCAGTACTTC. Translated: CSAKQGAAKNIQYF.

The CDR3 sequence is CASSDDPYWVTDQAVVYTF. The CDR3 nucleotides read TGCGCCAGCAGTGATGATCCCTACTGGGTGACAGACCAGGCTGTGGTCTACACCTTC. V is TRBV10-2 and J is TRBJ1-2, with D possibly being TRBD1 (5 bases). Trimming pared 3 bases from V and 10 bases from J, leaving 33 bases between. Germline V gene sequence: CDR1 WSHSY, CDR2 SAAADI. The CDR3 consists of 19 residues.

This clone was detected a few times. The rearrangement joins TRBV28 to TRBJ1-2; possibly TRBD1 for D (6 bases). The V gene lost 11 bases and the J gene lost 2 bases, with 15 bases spanning the gap. Germline CDR1 and CDR2: MDHEN and SYDVKM. The CDR3 consists of 13 residues. Here the CDR3 reads CAGSTGPNYGYTF. In DNA, the CDR3 is TGTGCCGGGTCCACAGGGCCGAACTATGGCTACACCTTC.

CDR3 coding DNA: TGTGCTAGTGGCTCTTCCTGGACAGGGGGGGAAGCTTTCTTT. Amino acids: CASGSSWTGGEAFF. The chain employs TRBV12-5 and TRBJ1-1, with 10 positions matching TRBD1. V lost 6 bases and J lost 8; bases outside the gene matches: 9. The CDR3 loop spans 14 amino acids. Germline V lookup: CDR1 LGHNT, CDR2 FRNRAP.

This clone was recorded once. V and J are TRBV18 and TRBJ1-2, with a weak D call TRBD1 (6 bases). Trimming cost V 3 bases and J 0 bases, with 8 bases left between them. Germline values: CDR1 KGHSH, CDR2 LQKENI. CDR3 length: 14 amino acids. The CDR3 here is CASSPGATNYGYTF. The CDR3 DNA reads as TGTGCCAGCTCACCGGGGGCCACTAACTATGGCTACACCTTC. Supplemented by reference TRBV18 and TRBJ1-2, the full variable domain reads NAGVMQNPRHLVRRRGQEARLRCSPMKGHSHVYWYRQLPEEGLKFMVYLQKENIIDESGMPKERFSAEFPKEGPSILRIQQVVRGDSAAYFCASSPGATNYGYTFGSGTRLTVV.

The chain joins TRBV18 to TRBJ2-4, with 9 nucleotides matching TRBD1. From germline, CDR1 is KGHSH and CDR2 LQKENI. The CDR3 totals 14 residues. Unmatched junction bases numbered 4, after V lost 3 bases and J lost 7 bases. In DNA, the CDR3 is TGTGCCAGCTCACCGGGACAGGGCGGGAACATTCAGTACTTC. Translation: CASSPGQGGNIQYF.

Remarks on this clone: Other DNA sequences within the sample encode an identical CDR3. V gene TRBV5-1 combines with J gene TRBJ2-2; no definite D call. V lost 0 bases and J lost 2, with 5 bases in between. Germline CDR1 and CDR2: SGHRS and YFSETQ. The CDR3 is 14 residues long. The CDR3 nucleotides read TGCGCCAGCAGCTTGGGAGGAAACACCGGGGAGCTGTTTTTT. Protein product: CASSLGGNTGELFF. The variable domain in full, completed from reference TRBV5-1 and TRBJ2-2, reads KAGVTQTPRYLIKTRGQQVTLSCSPISGHRSVSWYQQTPGQGLQFLFEYFSETQRNKGNFPGRFSGRQFSNSRSEMNVSTLELGDSALYLCASSLGGNTGELFFGEGSRLTVL.

V and J are TRBV7-8 and TRBJ1-4; 12 positions agree with TRBD1. J lost 8 bases, V lost 5 bases, and 6 bases had no gene match. The CDR3 totals 15 residues. Germline CDR1 SGHVS, CDR2 FQNEAQ. The CDR3 region has the DNA TGTGCCAGCAGCCCAGGGACAGGGGGCCAAGAAAAACTGTTTTTT. Protein: CASSPGTGGQEKLFF. Full variable domain (missing parts from reference TRBV7-8 and TRBJ1-4): GAGVSQSPRYKVAKRGQDVALRCDPISGHVSLFWYQQALGQGPEFLTYFQNEAQLDKSGLPSDRFFAERPEGSVSTLKIQRTQQEDSAVYLCASSPGTGGQEKLFFGSGTQLSVL.

A single count supports this clone. This chain connects TRBV5-1 to TRBJ1-3; perhaps TRBD1 as D (5 bases). The CDR3 runs to 15 residues. V lost 0 bases and J lost 0, with 7 bases in between. The germline V gene encodes CDR1 SGHRS and CDR2 YFSETQ. CDR3 in amino acids: CASSLDRNSGNTIYF. The CDR3, as DNA: TGCGCCAGCAGCTTGGACAGGAACTCTGGAAACACCATATATTTT. Supplemented by reference TRBV5-1 and TRBJ1-3, the full variable domain reads KAGVTQTPRYLIKTRGQQVTLSCSPISGHRSVSWYQQTPGQGLQFLFEYFSETQRNKGNFPGRFSGRQFSNSRSEMNVSTLELGDSALYLCASSLDRNSGNTIYFGEGSWLTVV.

The chain is built from TRBV6-4 and TRBJ2-2; the D gene is possibly TRBD2 (5 bases). Deletions cut 6 bases from V and 4 bases from J, with 9 bases between. There are 13 residues in the CDR3. In germline, CDR1 is MRHNA, CDR2 SNTAGT. CDR3 nucleotides: TGTGCCAGCAGCCCAGAGGGCACCGGGGAGCTGTTTTTT. This encodes CASSPEGTGELFF.